This entry lists 9 T cell receptor beta chains sequenced from one sample in a study of metastatic and nonmetastatic thyroid tumors. Among the patients, none had received any treatment before thyroid surgery. TCRdb used MiXCR to call clones anew from the PCR reads. The table shows 30,000 to 40,000 clones, with less than 30% occurring only once. The sample comprised blood. All receptors derive from a female donor with papillary thyroid cancer or a benign thyroid nodule (not recorded which). Some clones in this sample may be carry-over from other donors' samples.

This clone has at least ten counts. The chain carries TRBV7-9 and TRBJ2-1, with D tentatively TRBD2 (5 bases). CDR3 length: 14 amino acids. The germline CDR1 and CDR2 sequences are SEHNR and FQNEAQ (reference sequence). Trimming stripped 0 bases from V and 7 bases from J, with 10 bases between. The CDR3 protein is CASSLAEVANEQFF. CDR3 DNA sequence: TGTGCCAGCAGCTTAGCGGAGGTGGCTAATGAGCAGTTCTTC. Variable domain in full (rest from reference TRBV7-9 and TRBJ2-1): DTGVSQNPRHKITKRGQNVTFRCDPISEHNRLYWYRQTLGQGPEFLTYFQNEAQLEKSRLLSDRFSAERPKGSFSTLEIQRTEQGDSAMYLCASSLAEVANEQFFGPGTRLTVL.

In this sample, this clone turned up many times. The chain links TRBV9 to TRBJ1-2; 8 bases map to TRBD1. The CDR3 consists of 15 residues. Germline V lookup: CDR1 SGDLS, CDR2 YYNGEE. J lost 4 bases, V lost 0 bases, and 5 bases had no gene match. CDR3 region: CASSVEAGGLYGYTF. CDR3 in DNA: TGTGCCAGCAGCGTAGAGGCAGGGGGCCTCTATGGCTACACCTTC.

The chain has TRBV11-2 and TRBJ2-7; D possibly corresponds to TRBD1 (6 bases). The V end lost 9 bases, the J end lost 6 bases, and 24 bases lay between the germline ends. Germline CDR1 is SGHAT and CDR2 is FQNNGV. This CDR3 spans 15 amino acids. CDR3 loop: CARRFGQTPTSEQYF. Here the CDR3 DNA reads TGTGCCAGAAGGTTCGGACAGACTCCCACCTCCGAGCAGTACTTC.

At least ten counts were recorded for this clone. The CDR3 bases are TGTGCCAGCAGTACCAGGGGAGGGGATGAAAAACTGTTTTTT. Amino acid sequence: CASSTRGGDEKLFF. V gene TRBV6-1 combines with J gene TRBJ1-4; D may be TRBD1 (6 bases). CDR3 length equals 14 residues. Per the germline V gene, CDR1 is MNHNS and CDR2 is SASEGT. V lost 5 bases and J 6 bases, leaving 13 bases between the germline ends.

The rearrangement joins TRBV7-9 to TRBJ1-4, with D unclear. Germline CDR1 is SEHNR and CDR2 is FQNEAQ (reference sequence). The CDR3 totals 14 residues. The germline V and J ends were trimmed by 6 bases and 5 bases, with 13 bases remaining between them. For the CDR3, the DNA is TGTGCCAGCAGTTTAAATGCGGGAAATGAAAAACTGTTTTTT. Protein: CASSLNAGNEKLFF.

Ten or more counts support this clone. The chain couples TRBV4-1 to TRBJ2-1; D is tentatively TRBD1 or TRBD2 (5 bases each). V lost 1 base, J lost 14 bases, and 18 bases lay in between. This CDR3 has 14 residues. The germline V gene has CDR1 MGHRA and CDR2 YSYEKL. The CDR3 DNA follows: TGCGCCAGCAGCCAAGGGGGGTTGGACTTGGGAGAGTTCTTC. Translation: CASSQGGLDLGEFF.

About this clone: Different DNA sequences within this sample yield the same CDR3. The rearrangement links TRBV27 to TRBJ2-6, with D possibly TRBD2 on 5 matching bases. This CDR3 region has 15 residues. Germline V gene data show CDR1 as MNHEY and CDR2 as SMNVEV (reference sequence). CDR3 coding DNA: TGTGCAAGCGCCACGGGGATCTCGGGGGCCAACGTCCTGACTTTC. It translates to CASATGISGANVLTF.

This clone was seen many times. This could be a read error, since a much larger clone is one nucleotide away. This chain connects TRBV7-3 to TRBJ1-2; TRBD1 agrees at 7 bases. Looked up from germline, CDR1 is SGHTA and CDR2 is FQGTGA. This CDR3 has 13 amino acids. J was trimmed by 8 bases and V by 1 base; bases with no gene match: 4. The CDR3, as DNA: TGTGCCAGCAGCTTAAGCACAGGGGAGGGCTACACCTTC. Amino acid sequence: CASSLSTGEGYTF. The full variable domain, its missing parts supplied by reference TRBV7-3 and TRBJ1-2, is GAGVSQTPSNKVTEKGKYVELRCDPISGHTALYWYRQSLGQGPEFLIYFQGTGAADDSGLPNDRFFAVRPEGSVSTLKIQRTERGDSAVYLCASSLSTGEGYTFGSGTRLTVV.

This clone occurred a few times. This may be a read error: a much more frequent sequence differs by one nucleotide. The chain employs TRBV7-9 and TRBJ1-1; no firm D call. CDR1 and CDR2 (germline): SEHNR, FQNEAQ (reference sequence). The V gene lost 1 base and the J gene lost 3 bases, with 9 bases spanning the gap. The CDR3 contains 14 residues. Here the CDR3 reads CASSLEKGYTEAFF. CDR3 DNA: TGTGCCAGCAGCTTAGAAAAAGGATACACTGAAGCTTTCTTT.